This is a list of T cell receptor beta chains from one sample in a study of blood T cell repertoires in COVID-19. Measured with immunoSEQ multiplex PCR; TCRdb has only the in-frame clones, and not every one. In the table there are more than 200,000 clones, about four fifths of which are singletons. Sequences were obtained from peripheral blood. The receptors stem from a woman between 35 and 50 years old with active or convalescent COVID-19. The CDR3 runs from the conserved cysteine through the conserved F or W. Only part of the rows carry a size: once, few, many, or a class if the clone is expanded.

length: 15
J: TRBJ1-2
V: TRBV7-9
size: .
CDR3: CASSFTGIRKHGYTF

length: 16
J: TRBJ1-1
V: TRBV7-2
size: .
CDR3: CASSPRRAGLNTEAFF

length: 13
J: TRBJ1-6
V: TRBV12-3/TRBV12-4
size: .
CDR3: CASSLRGYSPLHF

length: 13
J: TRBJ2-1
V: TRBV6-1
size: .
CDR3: CASSEGGGNEQFF

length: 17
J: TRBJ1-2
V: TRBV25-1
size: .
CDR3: CASSEGTGGIMNYGYTF

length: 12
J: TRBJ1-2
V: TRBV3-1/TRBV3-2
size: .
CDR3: CASRATEDGYTF

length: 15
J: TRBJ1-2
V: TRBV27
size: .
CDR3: CATRTGGRGAYGYTF

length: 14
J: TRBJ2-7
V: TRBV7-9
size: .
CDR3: CASSLESGSYEQYF

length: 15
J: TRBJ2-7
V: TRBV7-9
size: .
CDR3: CASSLGGQKGHEQYF

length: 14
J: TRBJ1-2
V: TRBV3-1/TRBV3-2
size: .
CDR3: CASSPPDSFYGYTF

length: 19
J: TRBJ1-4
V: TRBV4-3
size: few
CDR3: CASSQAPTGGRTSNEKLFF

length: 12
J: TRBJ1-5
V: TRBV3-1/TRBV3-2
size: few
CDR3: CASSRTGQPQHF

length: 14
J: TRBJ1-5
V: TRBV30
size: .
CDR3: CAWSVPGNNQPQHF

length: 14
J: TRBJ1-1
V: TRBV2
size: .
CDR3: CASNQQALNTEAFF

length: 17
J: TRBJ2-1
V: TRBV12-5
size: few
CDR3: CASGSPSRGGLHNEQFF

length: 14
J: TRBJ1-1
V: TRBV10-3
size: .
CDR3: CAITEKQGLTEAFF

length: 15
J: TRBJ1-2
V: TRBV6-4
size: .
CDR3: CASSHSGTPRDGYTF

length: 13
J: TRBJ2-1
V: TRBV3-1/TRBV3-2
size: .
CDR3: CASSQASGHGQFF

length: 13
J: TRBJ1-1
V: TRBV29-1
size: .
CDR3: CSVEGGMNTEAFF

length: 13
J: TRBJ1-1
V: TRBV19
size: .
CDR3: CASRLQWNTEAFF

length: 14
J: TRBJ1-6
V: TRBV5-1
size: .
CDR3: CASAQGVSHSPLHF

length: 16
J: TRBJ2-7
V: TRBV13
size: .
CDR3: CASSRAPSVPPYEQYF

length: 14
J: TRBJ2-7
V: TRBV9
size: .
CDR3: CASSPRTFSYEQYF

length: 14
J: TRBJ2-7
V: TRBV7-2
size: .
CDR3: CASSLGPRSYEQYF

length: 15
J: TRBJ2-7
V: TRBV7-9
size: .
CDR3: CASSFGLVGSYEQYF

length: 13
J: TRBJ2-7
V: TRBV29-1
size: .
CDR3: CSVPGAGRAEQYF

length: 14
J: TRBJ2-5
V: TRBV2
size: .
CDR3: CASSQTGVYETQYF

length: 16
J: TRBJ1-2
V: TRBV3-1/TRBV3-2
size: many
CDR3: CASSHRTGVLGYGYTF

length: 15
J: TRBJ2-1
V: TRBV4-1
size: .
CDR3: CASSYSGSPYNEQFF

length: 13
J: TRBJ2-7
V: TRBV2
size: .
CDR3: CASNQAGGDEQYF

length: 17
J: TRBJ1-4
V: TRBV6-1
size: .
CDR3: CASSESGTGPNSEKLFF

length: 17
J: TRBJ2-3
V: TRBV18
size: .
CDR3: CASSRPRGGADTDTQYF

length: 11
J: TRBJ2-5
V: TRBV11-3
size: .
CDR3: CASSPSETQYF

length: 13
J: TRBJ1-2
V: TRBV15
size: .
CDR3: CATSRKLQGGYTF

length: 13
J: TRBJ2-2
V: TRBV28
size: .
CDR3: CASSLPPTGELFF

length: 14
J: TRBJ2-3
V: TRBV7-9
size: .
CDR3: CASSLRGLADTQYF

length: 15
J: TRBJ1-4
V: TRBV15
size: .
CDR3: CATSRDRGEGEKLFF

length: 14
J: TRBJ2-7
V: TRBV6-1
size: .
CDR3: CASSEAARANEQYF

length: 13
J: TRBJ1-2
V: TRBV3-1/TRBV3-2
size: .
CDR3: CASSHRPGWGYTF

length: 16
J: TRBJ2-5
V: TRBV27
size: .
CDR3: CASSLLGGEKEETQYF

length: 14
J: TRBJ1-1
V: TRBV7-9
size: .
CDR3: CASSFRGRDTEAFF

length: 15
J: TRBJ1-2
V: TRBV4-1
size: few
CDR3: CASSQDSGTTYGYTF

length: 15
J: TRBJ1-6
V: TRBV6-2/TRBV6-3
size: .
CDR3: CASSSGTGGSSPLHF

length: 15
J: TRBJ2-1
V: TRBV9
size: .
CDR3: CASSESSGSYNEQFF

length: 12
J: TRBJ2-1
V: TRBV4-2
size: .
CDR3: CASGRGPNEQFF

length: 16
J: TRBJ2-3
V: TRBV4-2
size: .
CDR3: CASSQPSGGSTDTQYF

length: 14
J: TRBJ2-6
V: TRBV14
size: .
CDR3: CASSRITGANVLTF

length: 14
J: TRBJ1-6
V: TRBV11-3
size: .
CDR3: CASSLLSGASPLHF